This T cell receptor beta chain was captured in a study of blood T cell repertoires in COVID-19. Study as a whole: Sites across the United States, Italy and Spain contributed samples from acute and convalescent COVID-19.

The V gene end was trimmed by 5 bases and the J gene end by 6 bases; junction bases not matched to a gene: 7. CDR1 MNHEY and CDR2 SVGAGI come from the germline V gene. The CDR3 covers 15 residues. Repertoires were generated with immunoSEQ multiplex PCR, while TCRdb's copy carries only in-frame clones and drops some. The table lists 240,000 or so clones, around 86% of them singletons, with 9% to 15% in the top ten. V is TRBV6-5 and J is TRBJ1-6; 7 bases match TRBD1. Input material: peripheral blood. The sequence was collected from an elderly man with acute or convalescent COVID-19. The CDR3 DNA reads as TGTGCCAGCAGTAAAAAGGGGACAGCTAATTCACCCCTCCACTTT. It specifies CASSKKGTANSPLHF.